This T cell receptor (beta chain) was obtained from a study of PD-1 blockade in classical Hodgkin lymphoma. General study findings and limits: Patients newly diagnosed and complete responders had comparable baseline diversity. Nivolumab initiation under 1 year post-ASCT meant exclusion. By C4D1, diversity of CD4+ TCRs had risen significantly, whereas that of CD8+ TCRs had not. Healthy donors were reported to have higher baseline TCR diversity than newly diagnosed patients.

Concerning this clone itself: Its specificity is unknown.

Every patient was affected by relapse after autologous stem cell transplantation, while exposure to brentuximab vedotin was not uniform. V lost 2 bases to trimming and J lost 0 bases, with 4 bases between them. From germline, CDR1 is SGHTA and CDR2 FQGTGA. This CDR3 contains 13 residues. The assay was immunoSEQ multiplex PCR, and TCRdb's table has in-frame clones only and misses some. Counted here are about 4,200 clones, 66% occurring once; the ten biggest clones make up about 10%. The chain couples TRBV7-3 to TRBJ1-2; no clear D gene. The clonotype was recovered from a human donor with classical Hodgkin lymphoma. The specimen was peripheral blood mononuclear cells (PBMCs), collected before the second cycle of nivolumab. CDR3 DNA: TGTGCCAGCAGCTTAGTCACTAACTATGGCTACACCTTC. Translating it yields CASSLVTNYGYTF.